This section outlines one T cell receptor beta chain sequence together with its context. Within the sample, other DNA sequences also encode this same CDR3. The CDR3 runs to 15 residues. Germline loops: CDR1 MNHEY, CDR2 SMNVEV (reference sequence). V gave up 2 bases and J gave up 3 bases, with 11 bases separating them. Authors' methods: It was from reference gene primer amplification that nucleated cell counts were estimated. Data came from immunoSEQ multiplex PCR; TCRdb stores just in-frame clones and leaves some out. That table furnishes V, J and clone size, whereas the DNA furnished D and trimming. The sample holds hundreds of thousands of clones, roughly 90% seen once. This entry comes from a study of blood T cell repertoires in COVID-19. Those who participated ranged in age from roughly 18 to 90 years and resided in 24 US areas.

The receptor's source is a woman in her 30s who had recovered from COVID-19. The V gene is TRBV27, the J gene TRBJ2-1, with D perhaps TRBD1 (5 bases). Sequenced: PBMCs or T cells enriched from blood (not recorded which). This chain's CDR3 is CASSLRGPLYNEQFF. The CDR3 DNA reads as TGTGCCAGCAGTTTAAGGGGCCCCCTCTACAATGAGCAGTTCTTC.